Presented here are 4 T cell receptor beta chains from one specimen sequenced in a study of CD8 T cells in ankylosing spondylitis. Each CDR3 protein is one row after TCRdb ran MiXCR on the 5' RACE reads. The sample contains 150,000 or so distinct CDR3 sequences, about 32% of which appear only once. The sample was synovial fluid, either unsorted or a sorted T cell fraction (not recorded which). The receptors were sampled from a male donor with ankylosing spondylitis.

The J gene is TRBJ2-7, the V gene TRBV7-9; 7 bases line up with TRBD1. With 5 bases clipped from V and 3 bases from J, the junction kept 7 bases outside the gene matches. This CDR3 has 14 residues. CDR1 is SEHNR and CDR2 is FQNEAQ in the germline V gene (reference sequence). The chain's CDR3 is CASSPRDSLYEQYF. CDR3 sequence (DNA): TGTGCCAGCAGCCCCAGGGACAGCCTCTACGAGCAGTACTTC.

The V call is TRBV20-1, the J call TRBJ2-7; D is perhaps TRBD2 (5 bases). The V gene's germline CDR1 is DFQATT and CDR2 SNEGSKA (reference sequence). The CDR3 loop spans 14 amino acids. Deletions cut 5 bases from V and 6 bases from J, with 20 bases between. This CDR3 reads CSAVQPETTSEQYF. The CDR3 bases are TGCAGTGCTGTCCAACCCGAGACTACGAGCGAGCAGTACTTC.

This chain joins TRBV6-6 and TRBJ1-1, with D perhaps matching TRBD1 (5 bases). Between the trimmed V and J ends, which lost 2 bases and 4 bases, there was a span of 8 bases. The CDR3 extends over 13 amino acids. CDR1 MNHNY and CDR2 SVGAGI come from the germline V gene (reference sequence). The CDR3 DNA is TGTGCCAGCAGTTACGGGGGGGGCACTGAAGCTTTCTTT. Translating it yields CASSYGGGTEAFF.

This clonotype was seen only a few times. This chain links TRBV13 with TRBJ1-2, with TRBD1 as a possible D gene (6 bases). The CDR3 is made up of 14 amino acids. Germline CDR1 and CDR2: PRHDT and FYEKMQ (reference sequence). V was trimmed by 6 bases and J by 2 bases, leaving 13 bases between them. The CDR3 region is CASRRGGDNYGYTF. The CDR3 region has the DNA TGTGCCAGCAGGAGAGGGGGAGACAACTATGGCTACACCTTC.